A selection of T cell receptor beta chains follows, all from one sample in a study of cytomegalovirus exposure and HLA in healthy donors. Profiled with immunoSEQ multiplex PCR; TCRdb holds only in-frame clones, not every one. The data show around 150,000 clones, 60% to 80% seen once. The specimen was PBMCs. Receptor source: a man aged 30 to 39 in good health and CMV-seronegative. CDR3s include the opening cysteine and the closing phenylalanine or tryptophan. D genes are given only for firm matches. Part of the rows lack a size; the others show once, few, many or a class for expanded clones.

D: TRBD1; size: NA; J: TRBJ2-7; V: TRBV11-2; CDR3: CASSWTGGPYEQYF; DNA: TGTGCCAGCAGCTGGACAGGGGGCCCCTACGAGCAGTACTTC
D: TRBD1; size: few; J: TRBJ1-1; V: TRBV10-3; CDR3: CANKRGQGETEAFF; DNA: TGTGCCAACAAGCGGGGACAGGGGGAGACTGAAGCTTTCTTT
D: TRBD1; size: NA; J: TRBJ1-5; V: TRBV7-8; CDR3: CASSYTTGWQPQHF; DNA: TGTGCCAGCAGCTATACGACAGGGTGGCAGCCCCAGCATTTT
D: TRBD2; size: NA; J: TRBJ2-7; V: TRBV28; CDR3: CASSPRGGYEQYF; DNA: TGTGCCAGCAGTCCCCGGGGGGGCTACGAGCAGTACTTC
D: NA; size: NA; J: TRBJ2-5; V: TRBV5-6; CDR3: CASSWTGQETQYF; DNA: TGTGCCAGCAGCTGGACGGGACAAGAGACCCAGTACTTC
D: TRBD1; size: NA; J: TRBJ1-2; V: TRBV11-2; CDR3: CASSPQGGYGYTF; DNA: TGTGCCAGCAGCCCACAGGGGGGCTATGGCTACACCTTC
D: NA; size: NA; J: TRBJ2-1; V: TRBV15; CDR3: CATSTTVLDNEQFF; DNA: TGTGCCACCAGCACCACGGTTCTGGACAATGAGCAGTTCTTC
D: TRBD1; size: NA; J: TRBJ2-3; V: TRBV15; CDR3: CATSSSLRDRETDTQYF; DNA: TGTGCCACCAGCAGCAGCCTCCGGGACAGGGAAACAGATACGCAGTATTTT
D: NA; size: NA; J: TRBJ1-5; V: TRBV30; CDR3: CAWSVSFVLNQPQHF; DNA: TGTGCCTGGAGTGTATCCTTTGTTCTAAATCAGCCCCAGCATTTT
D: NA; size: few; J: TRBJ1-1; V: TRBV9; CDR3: CASSMGLGNTEAFF; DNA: TGTGCCAGCAGCATGGGTCTAGGGAACACTGAAGCTTTCTTT
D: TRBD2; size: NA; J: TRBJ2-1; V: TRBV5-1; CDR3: CASSMSGRDYNEQFF; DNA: TGCGCCAGCAGCATGAGCGGGAGAGATTACAATGAGCAGTTCTTC
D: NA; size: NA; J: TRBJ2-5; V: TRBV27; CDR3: CASSRDKETQYF; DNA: TGTGCCAGCAGCCGGGACAAAGAGACCCAGTACTTC
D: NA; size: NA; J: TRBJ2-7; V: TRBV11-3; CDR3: CASSGTSYEQYF; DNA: TGTGCCAGCAGCGGGACATCCTACGAGCAGTACTTC
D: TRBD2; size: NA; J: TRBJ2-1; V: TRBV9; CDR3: CASSVASSGRARDEQFF; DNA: TGTGCCAGCAGCGTAGCTTCCAGCGGGAGGGCCCGGGATGAGCAGTTCTTC
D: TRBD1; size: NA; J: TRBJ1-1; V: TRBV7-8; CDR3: CASSLGTGKTEAFF; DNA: TGTGCCAGCAGCTTAGGGACAGGGAAGACTGAAGCTTTCTTT
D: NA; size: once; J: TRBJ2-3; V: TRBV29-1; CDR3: CTVVASAFTDTQYF; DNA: TGCACAGTCGTGGCTAGCGCCTTCACAGATACGCAGTATTTT
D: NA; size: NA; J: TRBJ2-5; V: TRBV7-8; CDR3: CASSLEGMVGAEKQYF; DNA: TGTGCCAGCAGCTTAGAAGGGATGGTAGGGGCTGAGAAACAGTACTTC
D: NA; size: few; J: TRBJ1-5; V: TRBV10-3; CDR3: CAISEWDIFSNQPQHF; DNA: TGTGCCATCAGTGAGTGGGACATTTTTAGCAATCAGCCCCAGCATTTT
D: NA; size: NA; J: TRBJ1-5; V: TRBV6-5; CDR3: CASSYRGGSSNQPQHF; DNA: TGTGCCAGCAGTTACAGGGGAGGAAGTAGCAATCAGCCCCAGCATTTT
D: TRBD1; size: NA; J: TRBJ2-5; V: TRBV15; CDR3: CATSRGQGAAETQYF; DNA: TGTGCCACCAGCAGAGGACAGGGGGCGGCGGAGACCCAGTACTTC
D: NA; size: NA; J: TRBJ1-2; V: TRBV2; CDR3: CASPRDTNYGYTF; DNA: TGTGCCAGCCCCCGGGACACTAACTATGGCTACACCTTC